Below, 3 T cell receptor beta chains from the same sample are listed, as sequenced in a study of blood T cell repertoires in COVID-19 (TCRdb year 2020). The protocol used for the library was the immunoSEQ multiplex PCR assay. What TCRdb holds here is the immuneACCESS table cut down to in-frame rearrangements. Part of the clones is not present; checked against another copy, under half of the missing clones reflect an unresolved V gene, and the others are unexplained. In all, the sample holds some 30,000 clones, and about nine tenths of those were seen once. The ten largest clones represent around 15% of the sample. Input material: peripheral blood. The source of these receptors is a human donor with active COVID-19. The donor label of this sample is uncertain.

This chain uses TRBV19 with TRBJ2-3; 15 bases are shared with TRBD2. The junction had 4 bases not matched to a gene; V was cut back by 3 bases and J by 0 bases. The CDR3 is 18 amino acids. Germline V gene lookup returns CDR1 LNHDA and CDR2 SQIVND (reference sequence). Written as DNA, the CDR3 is TGTGCCAGTAGTATTGGGACTAGCGGGGGGCCTAGCACAGATACGCAGTATTTT. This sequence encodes CASSIGTSGGPSTDTQYF.

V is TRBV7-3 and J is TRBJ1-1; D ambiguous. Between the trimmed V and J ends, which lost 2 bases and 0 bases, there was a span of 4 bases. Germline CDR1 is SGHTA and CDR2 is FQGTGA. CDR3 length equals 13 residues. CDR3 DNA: TGTGCCAGCAGCTTAGACATGAACACTGAAGCTTTCTTT. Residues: CASSLDMNTEAFF. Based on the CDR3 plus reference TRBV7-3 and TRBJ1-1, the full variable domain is GAGVSQTPSNKVTEKGKYVELRCDPISGHTALYWYRQSLGQGPEFLIYFQGTGAADDSGLPNDRFFAVRPEGSVSTLKIQRTERGDSAVYLCASSLDMNTEAFFGQGTRLTVV.

CDR3 protein: CASSQVASGTGGNGYTF. For the CDR3, the DNA is TGTGCCAGCAGCCAAGTCGCCTCCGGGACAGGGGGCAATGGCTACACCTTC. V gene TRBV3-1 (or the pseudogene TRBV3-2) combines with J gene TRBJ1-2; 12 bases fit TRBD1. Germline lookup yields CDR1 LGHDT and CDR2 YNNKEL (reference sequence). This CDR3 has 17 residues. V shed 1 base, J shed 6 bases, and the junction held 9 bases outside the gene matches.